A selection of T cell receptor beta chains follows, all from one sample in a study of cytomegalovirus exposure and HLA in healthy donors. The data were produced by immunoSEQ multiplex PCR, yet TCRdb's version contains in-frame clones alone and is incomplete. The data show some 87,000 clones, with roughly 73% seen just once and under 8% held by the top ten. The material sequenced was PBMCs. These receptors came from a man over 45 in good health and CMV-seropositive. Both conserved end residues are part of each CDR3. The D gene is left open where the match is weak. The size of a clone is reported for some rows only, either as once, few or many, or as a class for expanded clones.

D: TRBD1; length: 16; size: -; J: TRBJ1-5; V: TRBV25-1; CDR3: CASSESPTGGSQPQHF; DNA: TGTGCCAGCAGTGAATCGCCGACAGGGGGAAGCCAGCCCCAGCATTTT
D: -; length: 14; size: -; J: TRBJ2-7; V: TRBV7-9; CDR3: CASSYAGGRYQQYF; DNA: TGTGCCAGCAGCTATGCCGGCGGCCGTTACCAGCAGTACTTC
D: TRBD1; length: 13; size: -; J: TRBJ1-1; V: TRBV18; CDR3: CASSPGGQGEAFF; DNA: TGTGCCAGCTCCCCAGGGGGCCAGGGTGAAGCTTTCTTT
D: TRBD2; length: 13; size: -; J: TRBJ2-5; V: TRBV11-2; CDR3: CASTSGGQETQYF; DNA: TGTGCCAGCACTAGCGGGGGCCAAGAGACCCAGTACTTC
D: TRBD1; length: 12; size: -; J: TRBJ2-7; V: TRBV5-6; CDR3: CASRGTDYEQYF; DNA: TGTGCCAGCAGGGGGACAGACTACGAGCAGTACTTC
D: -; length: 13; size: -; J: TRBJ1-2; V: TRBV4-3; CDR3: CASSQGQGYGYTF; DNA: TGCGCCAGCAGCCAAGGTCAGGGATATGGCTACACCTTC
D: -; length: 13; size: -; J: TRBJ1-2; V: TRBV5-6; CDR3: CASSWRTNYGYTF; DNA: TGTGCCAGCAGCTGGAGGACTAACTATGGCTACACCTTC
D: -; length: 15; size: few; J: TRBJ1-1; V: TRBV5-1; CDR3: CASSETTGPGTEAFF; DNA: TGCGCCAGCAGCGAAACAACAGGGCCGGGCACTGAAGCTTTCTTT
D: -; length: 15; size: -; J: TRBJ2-1; V: TRBV5-1; CDR3: CASSTNQGSYNEQFF; DNA: TGCGCCAGCAGCACCAATCAGGGGTCCTACAATGAGCAGTTCTTC
D: -; length: 14; size: -; J: TRBJ1-1; V: TRBV5-1; CDR3: CASSFSDTNTEAFF; DNA: TGCGCCAGCAGCTTCTCGGACACGAACACTGAAGCTTTCTTT
D: TRBD2; length: 16; size: -; J: TRBJ2-1; V: TRBV4-2; CDR3: CASSQELAGGLNEQFF; DNA: TGTGCCAGCAGCCAAGAATTAGCGGGGGGCCTCAATGAGCAGTTCTTC
D: -; length: 13; size: -; J: TRBJ2-2; V: TRBV6-1; CDR3: CASSTENTGELFF; DNA: TGTGCCAGCAGTACAGAGAACACCGGGGAGCTGTTTTTT
D: -; length: 16; size: -; J: TRBJ2-7; V: TRBV6-5; CDR3: CASSYAWGHRSYEQYF; DNA: TGTGCCAGCAGTTACGCCTGGGGACATCGCTCCTACGAGCAGTACTTC
D: TRBD2; length: 15; size: -; J: TRBJ2-5; V: TRBV15; CDR3: CATSRDPTSTDAQYF; DNA: TGTGCCACCAGCAGAGATCCGACTAGCACGGATGCCCAGTACTTC
D: TRBD1; length: 14; size: -; J: TRBJ1-5; V: TRBV5-5; CDR3: CASSSGQGRQPQHF; DNA: TGTGCCAGCAGCTCGGGACAGGGGCGTCAGCCCCAGCATTTT
D: -; length: 16; size: -; J: TRBJ1-2; V: TRBV18; CDR3: CASSDPLNRDGDGYTF; DNA: TGTGCCAGCTCTGATCCACTTAACAGGGATGGGGATGGCTACACCTTC
D: -; length: 17; size: -; J: TRBJ1-4; V: TRBV7-9; CDR3: CASSFGKTASTNEKLFF; DNA: TGTGCCAGCAGCTTTGGGAAGACAGCATCAACTAATGAAAAACTGTTTTTT
D: -; length: 16; size: -; J: TRBJ1-6; V: TRBV6-6; CDR3: CASSYSSQGLGSPLHF; DNA: TGTGCCAGCAGTTACTCGAGCCAGGGATTAGGTTCACCCCTCCACTTT
D: -; length: 13; size: -; J: TRBJ1-3; V: TRBV10-3; CDR3: CAIKGSDGNTIYF; DNA: TGTGCCATCAAGGGGTCAGATGGAAACACCATATATTTT
D: -; length: 15; size: -; J: TRBJ2-2; V: TRBV25-1; CDR3: CASRRDNSNTGELFF; DNA: TGTGCCAGCAGACGGGACAACTCGAACACCGGGGAGCTGTTTTTT
D: TRBD2; length: 16; size: -; J: TRBJ2-3; V: TRBV7-3; CDR3: CASSMGLAGVSDTQYF; DNA: TGTGCCAGCAGCATGGGACTAGCGGGGGTTTCAGATACGCAGTATTTT
D: -; length: 15; size: -; J: TRBJ2-6; V: TRBV7-2; CDR3: CASSLSEAGANVLTF; DNA: TGTGCCAGCAGCTTATCGGAGGCTGGGGCCAACGTCCTGACTTTC